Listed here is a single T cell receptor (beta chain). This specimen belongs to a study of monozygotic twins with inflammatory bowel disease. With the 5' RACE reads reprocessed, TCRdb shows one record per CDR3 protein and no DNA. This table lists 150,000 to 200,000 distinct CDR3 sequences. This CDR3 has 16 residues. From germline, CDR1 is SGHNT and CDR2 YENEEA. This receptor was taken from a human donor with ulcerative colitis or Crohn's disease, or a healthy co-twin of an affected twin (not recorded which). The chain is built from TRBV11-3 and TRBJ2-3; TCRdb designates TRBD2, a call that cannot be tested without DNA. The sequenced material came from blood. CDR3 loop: CASSPRAGTRGDTQYF. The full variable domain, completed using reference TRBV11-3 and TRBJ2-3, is EAGVVQSPRYKIIEKKQPVAFWCNPISGHNTLYWYLQNLGQGPELLIRYENEEAVDDSQLPKDRFSAERLKGVDSTLKIQPAELGDSAVYLCASSPRAGTRGDTQYFGPGTRLTVL.